A selection of T cell receptor beta chains follows, all from one sample in a study of T cells in Graves' hyperthyroidism and ophthalmopathy. In TCRdb, the multiplex PCR reads were re-called with MiXCR into one record per CDR3 protein. This sample has hundreds of thousands of distinct CDR3 sequences; 16% occur once, and the top ten carry around 30%. The source material was blood. These receptors all come from a young woman with Graves' ophthalmopathy. Both conserved end residues are part of each CDR3. The D gene is left open where the match is weak. Clone size appears in some rows only: once, few, many, or a class for an expanded clone.

V,size,D,J,DNA,CDR3
TRBV19,few,.,TRBJ1-5,TGTGCCAGTAGTATAAACGAAGCCAATCAGCCCCAGCATTTT,CASSINEANQPQHF
TRBV28,many,.,TRBJ2-1,TGTGCCAGTCAAGGGACAATAAACACCTACAATGAGCAGTTCTTC,CASQGTINTYNEQFF
TRBV7-2,many,.,TRBJ2-7,TGTGCCAGCAGCTTAGGTAGCGGTTACTACGAGCAGTACTTC,CASSLGSGYYEQYF
TRBV9,many,TRBD1,TRBJ2-1,TGTGCCAGCAGCGTAGAAAGGGACAGGGTTAATAATGAGCAGTTCTTC,CASSVERDRVNNEQFF
TRBV11-2,.,TRBD2,TRBJ2-7,TGTGCCAGCAGCTTGGCCGTTTCCATCGGGAGGGACGAGCAGTACTTC,CASSLAVSIGRDEQYF
TRBV24-1,many,TRBD2,TRBJ2-1,TGTGCCACCAGTGATACGACTAGCGGGGTTTACAATGAGCAGTTCTTC,CATSDTTSGVYNEQFF
TRBV7-9,many,TRBD1,TRBJ1-1,TGTGCCAGCAGCTTAGAAGCGGGCGGGACAGGGCTTATGAACACTGAAGCTTTCTTT,CASSLEAGGTGLMNTEAFF
TRBV6-2/TRBV6-3,.,TRBD2,TRBJ2-7,TGTGCCAGCAGTTACTCGACTAGCGGGGGGGACGAGCAGTACTTC,CASSYSTSGGDEQYF
TRBV11-3,many,TRBD1,TRBJ2-2,TGTGCCAGCACCCTAGTAACAGGGGGCACCGGGGAGCTGTTTTTT,CASTLVTGGTGELFF
TRBV11-1,many,.,TRBJ1-1,TGTGCCAGCAGCGCAGCTTTGAGCGGGTCTGAAGCTTTCTTT,CASSAALSGSEAFF
TRBV20-1,.,.,TRBJ2-3,TGCAGTGCTAGAGAGGGCAATCTTGGAGATACGCAGTATTTT,CSAREGNLGDTQYF
TRBV28,many,TRBD2,TRBJ2-1,TGTGCCAGCAGTACGAGGACTAGCGGACTTACCTACAATGAGCAGTTCTTC,CASSTRTSGLTYNEQFF
TRBV2,many,.,TRBJ1-1,TGTGCCAGCAGTGAAAGGGCTTGGGACACTGAAGCTTTCTTT,CASSERAWDTEAFF
TRBV6-1,many,.,TRBJ1-1,TGTGCCAGCAGAATTTGGTCGAACACTGAAGCTTTCTTT,CASRIWSNTEAFF
TRBV14,many,.,TRBJ1-1,TGTGCCAGCAGCCGGGGCTCCATGAACACTGAAGCTTTCTTT,CASSRGSMNTEAFF
TRBV4-3,many,.,TRBJ2-7,TGCGCCAGCAGCCAAGGATCAACCCAGGGTGACCCCTACGAGCAGTACTTC,CASSQGSTQGDPYEQYF
TRBV12-3/TRBV12-4,many,.,TRBJ1-2,TGTGCCAGCAGTTGGGGAGAGGGCTTGCGCTACACCTTC,CASSWGEGLRYTF
TRBV7-9,many,TRBD1,TRBJ2-7,TGTGCCAGCAGCCCATTCCCCACGACAGGGGAGGCGGTCGAGCAGTACTTC,CASSPFPTTGEAVEQYF
TRBV7-6,once,TRBD2,TRBJ2-5,TGTGCCAGCAGCCCTAGCGGGGTGGAAGAGACCCAGTACTTC,CASSPSGVEETQYF
TRBV10-2,many,.,TRBJ2-7,TGCGCCAGCAGTGAGAGCCAGGGGGGGTACGAGCAGTACTTC,CASSESQGGYEQYF
TRBV14,many,.,TRBJ2-2,TGTGCCAGCAGCCCCCTCGGGCCCGGGGAGCTGTTTTTT,CASSPLGPGELFF
TRBV20-1,.,TRBD2,TRBJ2-3,TGCAGTGCTAGTCCTAGCGGGCCCCCCCCAGATACGCAGTATTTT,CSASPSGPPPDTQYF
TRBV4-3,many,.,TRBJ2-3,TGCGCCAGCAGCCAAGATGCCATTAAGGATACGCAGTATTTT,CASSQDAIKDTQYF
TRBV10-3,.,.,TRBJ1-4,TGTGCCATCAGTGACCCAGGACAGATTAATGAAAAACTGTTTTTT,CAISDPGQINEKLFF
TRBV9,few,TRBD1,TRBJ2-7,TGTGCCAGCAGCGTAGGGGCAGGGGGCATGAACCTTTACGAGCAGTACTTC,CASSVGAGGMNLYEQYF
TRBV11-2,.,.,TRBJ1-1,TGTGCCAGCAGTTTCCAGGGCCCCATATCTGAAGCTTTCTTT,CASSFQGPISEAFF
TRBV2,many,TRBD1,TRBJ2-1,TGTGCCAGCAGTGAGCCCGGGACAGGACGAGACAATGAGCAGTTCTTC,CASSEPGTGRDNEQFF